One sample yielded the 21 T cell receptor beta chains listed below, sequenced in a study of identical twins. TCRdb re-called the 5' RACE reads through MiXCR, storing one row per CDR3 protein. Among about 1.7 million distinct CDR3 sequences, roughly 35% were seen once, and the ten largest hold around 0.3%. The source material was cord blood. These receptors were collected from a newborn girl in good health.

This clonotype showed up just a few times. V gene TRBV28 combines with J gene TRBJ2-7, with 11 bases matching TRBD2. The ends lost 6 bases at V and 4 bases at J; junction bases unmatched: 5. The CDR3 extends over 14 amino acids. Germline-derived CDR1 and CDR2 are MDHEN and SYDVKM. The CDR3 here is CASSTSGSLYEQYF. CDR3 bases: TGTGCCAGCAGCACTAGCGGGAGTCTGTACGAGCAGTACTTC.

There are a few counts of this clonotype. The chain combines TRBV6-1 with TRBJ2-1, with 10 nucleotides matching TRBD2. Germline loops: CDR1 MNHNS, CDR2 SASEGT. V was clipped by 4 bases and J by 3 bases; unmatched bases: 15. The CDR3 contains 19 residues. CDR3 sequence: CASSVMEGSGRALYNEQFF. In nucleotides, the CDR3 is TGTGCCAGCAGTGTGATGGAGGGAAGCGGGAGGGCCCTCTACAATGAGCAGTTCTTC.

In the case of this clonotype: The junction differs from germline at one of its ends, possibly a read error. The chain recombines TRBV6-5 with TRBJ1-2, with D unclear. The V gene's germline CDR1 is MNHEY and CDR2 SVGAGI. This CDR3 spans 13 amino acids. CDR3 amino acids: CASSYGEFGGFTF. DNA for the CDR3: TGTGCCAGCAGTTACGGGGAATTTGGCGGCTTCACCTTC.

This clonotype was seen more than once but under ten times. The germline gene is not matched at one end of the junction; a read error may be the cause. V and J are TRBV6-6 and TRBJ2-7, with D hard to call. In germline, CDR1 is MNHNY, CDR2 SVGAGI (reference sequence). CDR3 size: 12 residues. CDR3 sequence (DNA): TGTGCCATCAGTAGCTCCCCCTACGAGCAGTACTTC. This encodes CAISSSPYEQYF.

The chain joins TRBV12-3 or TRBV12-4 to TRBJ1-2; perhaps TRBD1 as D (6 bases). CDR3 length equals 14 residues. V was trimmed by 7 bases and J by 6 bases, leaving 18 bases between them. CDR3 DNA sequence: TGTGCCAGCACTAACTACAGGGTATGGGATGGCTACACCTTC. This gives the protein CASTNYRVWDGYTF.

Ten or more counts support this clonotype. The chain combines TRBV4-1 with TRBJ2-1, with a weak D call TRBD1 (5 bases). The CDR3 covers 13 residues. From germline, CDR1 is MGHRA and CDR2 YSYEKL. Trimming left V 2 bases short and J 5 bases short, with 7 bases between. The CDR3 coding sequence is TGCGCCAGCAGCCAAACAGGCGACAATGAGCAGTTCTTC. Its protein is CASSQTGDNEQFF.

The J gene is TRBJ2-1, the V gene TRBV12-3 or TRBV12-4, with D maybe TRBD2 (5 bases). The V gene lost 7 bases and the J gene lost 6 bases, with 16 bases spanning the gap. This CDR3 region has 14 residues. CDR3 nucleotides: TGTGCCAGCACCGTCCGTCTAGCCCTCAATGAGCAGTTCTTC. Protein: CASTVRLALNEQFF.

The chain links TRBV4-1 to TRBJ2-5; a weak D match, TRBD2 (5 bases). The CDR3 is 15 amino acids. Trimming shortened V by 2 bases and J by 2 bases, and 12 bases separated the two germline ends. Germline CDR1 MGHRA, CDR2 YSYEKL. The CDR3 DNA reads as TGCGCCAGCAGCCAAACCGGGAATAAACAAGAGACCCAGTACTTC. Translating it yields CASSQTGNKQETQYF.

This chain links TRBV7-9 with TRBJ1-6, with D perhaps TRBD1 (6 bases). The germline V and J ends were trimmed by 4 bases and 10 bases, with 14 bases remaining between them. Germline CDR1 SEHNR, CDR2 FQNEAQ (reference sequence). This CDR3 has 14 residues. CDR3 protein: CASSSAGASSPLHF. The CDR3 DNA follows: TGTGCCAGCAGCTCGGCAGGGGCCAGCTCACCCCTCCACTTT. The whole variable domain, remainder taken from reference TRBV7-9 and TRBJ1-6, is DTGVSQNPRHKITKRGQNVTFRCDPISEHNRLYWYRQTLGQGPEFLTYFQNEAQLEKSRLLSDRFSAERPKGSFSTLEIQRTEQGDSAMYLCASSSAGASSPLHFGNGTRLTVT.

The chain has TRBV20-1 and TRBJ1-5; D may be TRBD1 (5 bases). CDR1 and CDR2 (germline): DFQATT, SNEGSKA (reference sequence). Trimming stripped 3 bases from V and 2 bases from J, with 14 bases between. This CDR3 region has 15 residues. The CDR3 nucleotides are TGCAGTGCTAGGATAAGAGGCAGGGGCAATCAGCCCCAGCATTTT. Its translation: CSARIRGRGNQPQHF.

This chain connects TRBV24-1 to TRBJ2-5; no reliable D call. The germline gives CDR1 KGHDR, CDR2 SFDVKD. The CDR3 length is 12 residues. V was pared by 2 bases and J by 11 bases, with 11 bases between. CDR3 bases: TGTGCCACCAGTGATTGGTTGGGTGAGCAGTACTTC. It is translated as CATSDWLGEQYF.

This clonotype has only a few counts. The chain has TRBV12-3 or TRBV12-4 and TRBJ1-1, with no clear D. V lost 2 bases to trimming and J lost 5 bases, with 12 bases between them. This CDR3 spans 14 amino acids. The CDR3 protein is CASSLSNVGTEAFF. The CDR3 nucleotides are TGTGCCAGCAGTTTATCCAACGTGGGAACTGAAGCTTTCTTT.

This clonotype was picked up a small number of times. V gene TRBV20-1 combines with J gene TRBJ2-1; 9 positions agree with TRBD2. The J segment lost 7 bases and the V segment lost 2 bases, leaving 9 bases of the junction unmatched. The CDR3 runs to 15 residues. Germline V gene sequence: CDR1 DFQATT, CDR2 SNEGSKA (reference sequence). The CDR3 here is CSARTSGRSRNEQFF. In nucleotides, the CDR3 is TGCAGTGCTAGAACCAGCGGGAGGAGTAGGAATGAGCAGTTCTTC.

V and J are TRBV5-1 and TRBJ2-2, with D hard to call. CDR3 length equals 15 residues. Germline V gene lookup returns CDR1 SGHRS and CDR2 YFSETQ. The ends were cut back, 0 bases at V and 7 bases at J, with 13 bases in the middle. DNA of the CDR3: TGCGCCAGCAGCTTGGTCCGGACCGATGGCGGGGAGCTGTTTTTT. Residues: CASSLVRTDGGELFF.

The chain employs TRBV20-1 and TRBJ2-7; TRBD2 matches 8 bases. Trimming cost V 5 bases and J 11 bases; bases outside gene matches: 11. CDR1 is DFQATT, CDR2 SNEGSKA, per germline (reference sequence). The CDR3 is made up of 12 amino acids. The CDR3, as DNA: TGCAGTGCTCCAATGTCGGGGGGGAGTGAGTACTTC. This translates into CSAPMSGGSEYF.

This clonotype was observed at least ten times. The rearrangement links TRBV27 to TRBJ1-2, with TRBD1 as a possible D gene (5 bases). Germline lookup yields CDR1 MNHEY and CDR2 SMNVEV (reference sequence). Trimming took off 3 bases at V and 4 bases at J, with 12 bases between the two ends. CDR3 length equals 14 residues. The CDR3 coding sequence is TGTGCCAGCAGTTTGAAAGAGAGGGGCTATGGCTACACCTTC. Its protein product is CASSLKERGYGYTF.

This clonotype occurred many times. This chain connects TRBV5-1 to TRBJ2-1; 11 positions match TRBD1. The CDR3 loop spans 17 amino acids. J gave up 5 bases and V 9 bases, and 16 bases lay outside the gene matches. Germline V lookup: CDR1 SGHRS, CDR2 YFSETQ. Here the CDR3 DNA reads TGCGCCAAACGGACAGGGGGCCGGACTAGCTGCCACAATGAGCAGTTCTTC. Translating gives CAKRTGGRTSCHNEQFF.

In its sample, this clonotype was seen many times. The V call is TRBV6-6, the J call TRBJ2-7; TRBD2 matches 8 bases. Germline CDR1 reads MNHNY; CDR2 reads SVGAGI (reference sequence). The CDR3 consists of 14 residues. Trimming removed 4 bases from V and 0 bases from J; junction bases left unmatched: 2. The CDR3 DNA reads TGTGCCAGCAGTTGGACTAGCAGCTCCTACGAGCAGTACTTC. Translated: CASSWTSSSYEQYF.

This chain connects TRBV2 to TRBJ1-2, with D unclear. The germline gives CDR1 SNHLY, CDR2 FYNNEI. The CDR3 consists of 15 residues. The V end was cut by 1 base, the J end by 1 base, with 10 bases between. The CDR3 nucleotides are TGTGCCAGCAGTGAAGGGACGCTTCTTAACTATGGCTACACCTTC. It codes for CASSEGTLLNYGYTF. Full variable domain (missing parts from reference TRBV2 and TRBJ1-2): EPEVTQTPSHQVTQMGQEVILRCVPISNHLYFYWYRQILGQKVEFLVSFYNNEISEKSEIFDDQFSVERPDGSNFTLKIRSTKLEDSAMYFCASSEGTLLNYGYTFGSGTRLTVV.

This chain links TRBV6-5 with TRBJ2-1; 8 nucleotides match TRBD2. V lost 0 bases and J lost 3; bases outside the gene matches: 4. In germline, CDR1 is MNHEY, CDR2 SVGAGI. The CDR3 has 16 residues. The CDR3 DNA reads TGTGCCAGCAGTTACTCGGGGACTAGGAGCTACAATGAGCAGTTCTTC. Its translation: CASSYSGTRSYNEQFF.

This clonotype has only a few counts. This chain connects TRBV7-2 to TRBJ2-3; D is unclear. Trimming cost V 1 base and J 0 bases, with 11 bases left between them. Per germline, CDR1 SGHTA and CDR2 FQGNSA. The CDR3 length is 16 residues. The CDR3 protein is CASSLGHSRSTDTQYF. The CDR3 coding sequence is TGTGCCAGCAGCTTAGGCCACTCCCGTAGCACAGATACGCAGTATTTT.